This entry is about one TCR beta chain. Its antigen remains unidentified. The record originates from a study of vaccination and CD4 T cells after COVID-19. The treatment here: roughly 10-day PBMC culture with coronavirus spike peptide pools or control peptides (ViraFEST assay). Cultured CD4+ T cells had their DNA profiled by the Oncomine TCR Beta short-read assay. In TCRdb, the PCR reads were re-called with MiXCR into one record per CDR3 protein. The data contain tens of thousands of distinct CDR3 sequences, 67% of them seen just once; the ten biggest clones take up 15% to 20%. Study-wide results and caveats: It was observed that, in convalescent patients, a median around 88% of reactive clones arose only post-vaccination.

Specimen: CD4+ T cells from blood, cultured in vitro, collected after SARS-CoV-2 vaccination. The source of this sequence is a human donor who received a COVID-19 vaccine.

The CDR3 DNA follows: TGTGCCAGCAGTTTAATCAGCTACACAGATACGCAGTATTTT. Protein: CASSLISYTDTQYF. The gene calls are TRBV12-3 or TRBV12-4 and TRBJ2-3; D uncertain. The CDR3 runs to 14 residues. Trimming left V 2 bases short and J 2 bases short, with 8 bases between.